This paragraph covers one T cell receptor beta chain sequence. This record comes from a study of metastatic and nonmetastatic thyroid tumors. The wider study: Repertoires from malignant and benign thyroid patients were compared across blood and tumor or nodule tissue.

MiXCR re-clonotyped the PCR reads for TCRdb. The sample consists of 30,000 to 50,000 clones, 18% of them appearing once. Each patient went into thyroid surgery without having received any treatment. The sequence was collected from a female donor with papillary thyroid cancer or a benign thyroid nodule (not recorded which). Some clones in this sample may be carry-over from other donors' samples. The sequenced material came from tumor tissue.

The CDR3 loop is CASSLSMNTEAFF. The DNA for the CDR3 is TGTGCCAGCAGCTTATCGATGAACACTGAAGCTTTCTTT. J is TRBJ1-1 and V is TRBV7-9, with no clear D. V was shortened by 2 bases and J by 0 bases, with 4 bases between the two germline ends. CDR1 and CDR2 (germline): SEHNR, FQNEAQ (reference sequence). This CDR3 is 13 amino acids long.